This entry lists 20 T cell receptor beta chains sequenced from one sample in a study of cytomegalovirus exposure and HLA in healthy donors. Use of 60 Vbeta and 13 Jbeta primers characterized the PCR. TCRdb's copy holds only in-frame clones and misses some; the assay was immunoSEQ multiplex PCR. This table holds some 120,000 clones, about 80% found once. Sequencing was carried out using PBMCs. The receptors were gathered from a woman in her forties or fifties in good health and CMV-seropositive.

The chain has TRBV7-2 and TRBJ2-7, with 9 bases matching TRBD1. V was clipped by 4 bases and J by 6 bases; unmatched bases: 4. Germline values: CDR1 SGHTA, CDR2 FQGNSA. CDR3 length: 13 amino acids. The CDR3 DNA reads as TGTGCCAGCAGCTACGGGGACAGGGTCGAGCAGTACTTC. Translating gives CASSYGDRVEQYF.

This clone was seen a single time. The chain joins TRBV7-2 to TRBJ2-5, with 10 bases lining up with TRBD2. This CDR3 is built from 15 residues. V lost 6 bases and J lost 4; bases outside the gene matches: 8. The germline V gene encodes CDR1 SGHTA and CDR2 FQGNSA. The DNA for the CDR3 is TGTGCCAGCAGAATTGCTAGCGGGGGACGAGAGACCCAGTACTTC. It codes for CASRIASGGRETQYF.

In DNA, the CDR3 is TGTGCCAGCAGCACCACGAGTTATGGTGGCTACACCTTC. It codes for CASSTTSYGGYTF. The chain uses TRBV7-2 and TRBJ1-2; no clear D. V was cut by 5 bases and J by 7 bases, with 14 bases left in between. The CDR3 has 13 amino acids. From germline, CDR1 is SGHTA and CDR2 FQGNSA.

In nucleotides, the CDR3 is TGTGCCAGTACTCAGGGCCTAAGTAATCAGCCCCAGCATTTT. This sequence encodes CASTQGLSNQPQHF. The rearrangement links TRBV19 to TRBJ1-5, with a possible D match to TRBD1 (5 bases). The V end lost 7 bases, the J end lost 4 bases, and 14 bases lay between the germline ends. CDR3 size: 14 residues. Germline CDR1 is LNHDA and CDR2 is SQIVND (reference sequence).

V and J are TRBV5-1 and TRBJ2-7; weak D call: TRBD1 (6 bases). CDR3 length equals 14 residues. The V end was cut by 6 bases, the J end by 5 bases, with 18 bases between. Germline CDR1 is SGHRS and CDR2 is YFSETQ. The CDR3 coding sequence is TGCGCCAGCACCTCACTTGTTGGGGGCGACGAGCAGTACTTC. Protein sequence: CASTSLVGGDEQYF.

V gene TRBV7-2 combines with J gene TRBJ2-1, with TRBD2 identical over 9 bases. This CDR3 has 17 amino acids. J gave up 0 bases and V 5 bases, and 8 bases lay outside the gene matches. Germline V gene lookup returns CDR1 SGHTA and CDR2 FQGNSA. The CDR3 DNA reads TGTGCCAGCAGCGGAATAGCGGGGGCCCTCTCCTACAATGAGCAGTTCTTC. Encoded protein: CASSGIAGALSYNEQFF.

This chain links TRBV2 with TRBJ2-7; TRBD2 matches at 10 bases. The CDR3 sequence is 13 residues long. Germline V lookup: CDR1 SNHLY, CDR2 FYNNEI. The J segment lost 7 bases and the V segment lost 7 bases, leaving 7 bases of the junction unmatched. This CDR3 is CASIVAGGGEQYF. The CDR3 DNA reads TGTGCCAGCATAGTAGCGGGAGGCGGAGAGCAGTACTTC.

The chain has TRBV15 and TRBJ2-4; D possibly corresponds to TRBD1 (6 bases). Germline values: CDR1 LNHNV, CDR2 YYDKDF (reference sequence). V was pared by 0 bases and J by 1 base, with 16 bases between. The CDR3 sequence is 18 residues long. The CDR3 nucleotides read TGTGCCACCAGCAGAGAAGGGCAGGGGTTGGGGGCCAAAAACATTCAGTACTTC. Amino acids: CATSREGQGLGAKNIQYF.

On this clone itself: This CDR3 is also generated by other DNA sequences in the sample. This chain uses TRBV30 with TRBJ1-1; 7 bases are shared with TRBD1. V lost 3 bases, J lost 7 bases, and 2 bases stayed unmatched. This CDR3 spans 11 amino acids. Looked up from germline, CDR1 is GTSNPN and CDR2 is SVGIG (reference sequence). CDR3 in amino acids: CAWSPGGEAFF. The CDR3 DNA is TGTGCCTGGAGCCCAGGGGGTGAAGCTTTCTTT.

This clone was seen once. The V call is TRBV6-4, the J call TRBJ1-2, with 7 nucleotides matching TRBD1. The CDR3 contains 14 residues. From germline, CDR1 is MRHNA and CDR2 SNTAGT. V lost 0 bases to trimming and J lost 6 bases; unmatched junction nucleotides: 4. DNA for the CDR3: TGTGCCAGCAGTGACTCTACCAGGGGGGATGGCTACACCTTC. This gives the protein CASSDSTRGDGYTF.

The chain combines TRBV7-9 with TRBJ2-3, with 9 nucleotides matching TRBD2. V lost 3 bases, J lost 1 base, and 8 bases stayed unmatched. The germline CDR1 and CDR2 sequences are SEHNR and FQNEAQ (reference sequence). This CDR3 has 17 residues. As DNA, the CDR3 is TGTGCCAGCAGCTTCCAAGGACCTAGCGGGGGCACAGATACGCAGTATTTT. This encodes CASSFQGPSGGTDTQYF.

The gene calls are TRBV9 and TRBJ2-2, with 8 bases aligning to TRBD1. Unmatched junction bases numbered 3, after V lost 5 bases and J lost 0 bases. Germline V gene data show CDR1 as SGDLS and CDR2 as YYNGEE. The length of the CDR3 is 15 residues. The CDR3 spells CASSGQGANTGELFF. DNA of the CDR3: TGTGCCAGCAGTGGACAGGGCGCGAACACCGGGGAGCTGTTTTTT.

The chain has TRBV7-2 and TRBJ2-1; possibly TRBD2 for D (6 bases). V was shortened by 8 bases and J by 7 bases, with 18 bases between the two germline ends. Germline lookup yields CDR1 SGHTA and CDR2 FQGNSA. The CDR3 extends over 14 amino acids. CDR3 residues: CASCTLPGGNEQFF. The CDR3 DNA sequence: TGTGCCAGCTGCACTCTCCCTGGGGGGAATGAGCAGTTCTTC.

The CDR3 spells CASSLAGGMLYF. The CDR3, as DNA: TGTGCCAGCAGCTTAGCGGGGGGTATGCTGTACTTC. The chain links TRBV7-6 to TRBJ2-7; D is perhaps TRBD2 (6 bases). Germline-derived CDR1 and CDR2 are SGHVS and FNYEAQ. Deletions cut 0 bases from V and 12 bases from J, with 12 bases between. The CDR3 spans 12 residues.

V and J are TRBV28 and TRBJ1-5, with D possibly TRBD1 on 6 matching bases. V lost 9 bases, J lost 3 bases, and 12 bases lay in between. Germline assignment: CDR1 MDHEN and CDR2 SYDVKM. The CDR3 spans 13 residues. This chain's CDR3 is CASGDIINQPQHF. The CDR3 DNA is TGTGCCAGTGGGGACATCATCAATCAGCCCCAGCATTTT.

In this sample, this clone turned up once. CDR3 residues: CASSPPGQGQLETQYF. The CDR3 DNA reads as TGTGCCAGCAGCCCCCCCGGTCAAGGACAATTAGAGACCCAGTACTTC. The chain couples TRBV9 to TRBJ2-5, with D perhaps matching TRBD1 (5 bases). CDR1 and CDR2 from the germline V gene are SGDLS and YYNGEE. The germline V and J ends were trimmed by 4 bases and 4 bases, with 20 bases remaining between them. The CDR3 has 16 amino acids.

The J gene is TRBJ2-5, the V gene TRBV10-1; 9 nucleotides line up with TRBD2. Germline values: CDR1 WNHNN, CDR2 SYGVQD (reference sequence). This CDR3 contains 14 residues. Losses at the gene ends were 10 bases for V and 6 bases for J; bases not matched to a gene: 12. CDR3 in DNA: TGCGCCACCAGGCGACTAGCGGAGTGGAAGACCCAGTACTTC. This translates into CATRRLAEWKTQYF.

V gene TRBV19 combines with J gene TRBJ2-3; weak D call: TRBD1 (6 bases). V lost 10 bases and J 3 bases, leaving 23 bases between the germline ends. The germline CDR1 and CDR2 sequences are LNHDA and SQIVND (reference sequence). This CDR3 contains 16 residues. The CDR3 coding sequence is TGTGCCACCGCACCAGCCTTACCCGACAGGACAGATACGCAGTATTTT. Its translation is CATAPALPDRTDTQYF.

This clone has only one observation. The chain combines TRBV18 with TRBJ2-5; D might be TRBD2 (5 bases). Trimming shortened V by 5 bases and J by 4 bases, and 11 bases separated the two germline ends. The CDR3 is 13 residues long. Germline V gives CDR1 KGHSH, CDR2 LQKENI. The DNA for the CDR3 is TGTGCCAGCTCAATTAAGAGCGGAGAGACCCAGTACTTC. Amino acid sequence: CASSIKSGETQYF.

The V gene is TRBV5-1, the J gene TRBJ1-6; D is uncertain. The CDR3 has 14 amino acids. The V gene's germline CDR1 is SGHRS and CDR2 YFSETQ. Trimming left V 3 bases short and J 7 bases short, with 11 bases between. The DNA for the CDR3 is TGCGCCAGCAGCTCGCGGGATGAAAATTCACCCCTCCACTTT. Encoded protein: CASSSRDENSPLHF.